This record covers a single T cell receptor (beta chain). Sequencing used immunoSEQ multiplex PCR; TCRdb keeps in-frame clones, though not all of them. The sample carries 62,000 or so clones, approximately 80% recorded once. Germline lookup yields CDR1 SGHRS and CDR2 YFSETQ. The CDR3 is 14 residues long. The ends were cut back, 0 bases at V and 7 bases at J, with 11 bases in the middle. The sample belongs to a study of blood T cell repertoires in COVID-19. Study background: Samples taken during acute and convalescent COVID-19 were collected in the United States, Italy and Spain.

Sample: PBMCs or T cells enriched from blood (not recorded which). This receptor was taken from a woman aged 40 to 50 with acute COVID-19. The chain has TRBV5-1 and TRBJ2-1; no clear D gene. CDR3 sequence reads: CASSLVSPGNEQFF. The CDR3 DNA is TGCGCCAGCAGCTTGGTATCCCCAGGTAATGAGCAGTTCTTC.